This T cell receptor (beta chain) was identified during a study of T-cell memory formation after mild COVID-19. Study overall: Largely donor-specific TCR clusters were found. Findings and limits, study-wide: Contracting CD4+ clones sat mainly in CM and EM; CD8+ in EMRA.

Germline CDR1 SSHAT, CDR2 FNYEAQ (reference sequence). This CDR3 region has 17 residues. As concerns this clonotype: Its target is unknown. Germline is not matched at one junction end, which may reflect a read error.

Barcoded TCR alpha and TCR beta cDNA libraries with UMIs came from 5'RACE using constant-segment primers. TCRdb analysed the 5' RACE reads with MiXCR anew, one entry per CDR3 protein. This table has some 440,000 distinct CDR3 sequences, roughly 25% appearing once. Sequencing was done on a sample of PBMCs or a T cell subset sorted from them (not recorded which). The receptor was isolated from an adult woman who had mild COVID-19 (a few samples of this study predate the infection). Cell type and time point are not known. V gene TRBV7-7 combines with J gene TRBJ2-1, with 9 positions matching TRBD2. CDR3 in DNA: TGTGCTAGCAGCTTAGGTGCGGGAGGGCCCATTGGTAATGAGCAGTTCTTC. As protein: CASSLGAGGPIGNEQFF.